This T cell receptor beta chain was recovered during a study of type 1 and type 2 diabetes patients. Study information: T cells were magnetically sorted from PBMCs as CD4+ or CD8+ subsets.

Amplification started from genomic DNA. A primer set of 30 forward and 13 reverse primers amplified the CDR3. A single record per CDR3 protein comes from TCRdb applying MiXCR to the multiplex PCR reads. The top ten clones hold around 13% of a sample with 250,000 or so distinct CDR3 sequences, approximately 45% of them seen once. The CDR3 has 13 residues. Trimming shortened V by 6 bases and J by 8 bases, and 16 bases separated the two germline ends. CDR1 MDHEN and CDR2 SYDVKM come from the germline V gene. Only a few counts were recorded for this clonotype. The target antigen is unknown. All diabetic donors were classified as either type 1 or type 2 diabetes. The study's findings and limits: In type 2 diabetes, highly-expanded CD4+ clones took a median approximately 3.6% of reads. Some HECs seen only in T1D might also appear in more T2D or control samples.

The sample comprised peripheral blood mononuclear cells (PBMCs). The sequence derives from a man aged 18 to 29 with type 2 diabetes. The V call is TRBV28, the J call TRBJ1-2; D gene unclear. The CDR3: CASSGLGFQGYTF. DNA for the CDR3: TGTGCCAGCAGCGGCCTAGGGTTTCAAGGCTACACCTTC.